This T cell receptor (beta chain) was documented in a study of naive CD8 T cells in extremely preterm neonates. Broader study findings: Preterm neonate repertoires were significantly less rich by iChao1 than others. Shared CDR3 nucleotide sequences: preterm around 3%, term 0.3% to 0.5%, children about 0.03%, adults about 0.0095%. Preterm infants showed shorter CDR3s, fewer N additions and less trimming than older groups.

Profiled with immunoSEQ multiplex PCR; TCRdb holds only in-frame clones, not every one. This table holds about 7,500 clones, almost 98% found once. Cord blood came from elective full-term cesareans at 37-41 weeks without labor or membrane rupture. A note on this clone: Antigen: not known.

The specimen sequenced was naive CD8+ T cells from cord blood. This sequence was found in a newborn in good health.

CDR3 region: CASSETGYTEAFF. Written as DNA, the CDR3 is TGTGCCAGCAGTGAAACAGGGTACACTGAAGCTTTCTTT. This chain connects TRBV6-1 to TRBJ1-1, with D possibly TRBD1 on 6 matching bases. CDR1 is MNHNS, CDR2 SASEGT, per germline. The CDR3 is 13 amino acids. The germline V and J ends were trimmed by 2 bases and 3 bases, with 7 bases remaining between them.